These T cell receptor beta chains were read from a single sample in a study of blood T cells in healthy people across ages. TCRdb re-derived calls from the 5' RACE reads in MiXCR, one entry per CDR3 protein. The table has around 800,000 distinct CDR3 sequences, more than 25% seen once. These data were also filed under a second study, of T cells of mothers and their children.

The specimen sequenced was blood. The origin of the receptors is a boy between 10 and 17 years old in good health. Each CDR3 is given with its conserved first and last residue. D genes are given only for firm matches. A clone size is listed for some rows: how often the clone was seen (once, few, many), or a class if it is expanded.

>.|TRBV21-1|.|TRBJ2-3
CASSKKEVAGGQGDTQYF
TGTGCCAGCAGCAAAAAGGAGGTAGCGGGGGGGCAGGGAGATACGCAGTATTTT
>.|TRBV28|.|TRBJ2-2
CASSFGAITGELFF
TGTGCCAGCAGTTTTGGGGCCATCACCGGGGAGCTGTTTTTT
>many|TRBV2|.|TRBJ2-5
CASSRDYQETQYF
TGTGCCAGCAGCCGGGACTACCAAGAGACCCAGTACTTC
>.|TRBV5-1|TRBD1|TRBJ1-3
CASSSRQGSGNTIYF
TGCGCCAGCAGCTCCCGACAGGGATCTGGAAACACCATATATTTT
>.|TRBV20-1|TRBD1|TRBJ2-1
CSATFWDSYNEQFF
TGCAGTGCAACGTTCTGGGACAGTTACAATGAGCAGTTCTTC
>.|TRBV20-1|TRBD2|TRBJ2-1
CSARFLGLAGGAEQFF
TGCAGTGCTAGGTTTCTTGGACTAGCGGGGGGTGCTGAGCAGTTCTTC
>.|TRBV10-3|.|TRBJ1-5
CAISESNQGRGSNQPQHF
TGTGCCATCAGTGAGTCGAACCAGGGCAGAGGGAGCAATCAGCCCCAGCATTTT
>few|TRBV7-2|TRBD2|TRBJ2-7
CASSLVPFSGGAYEQYF
TGTGCCAGCAGCTTAGTCCCCTTCAGCGGGGGGGCCTACGAGCAGTACTTC
>few|TRBV5-5|.|TRBJ2-2
CASSLMAGAGELFF
TGTGCCAGCAGCTTGATGGCAGGGGCCGGGGAGCTGTTTTTT
>few|TRBV3-1|TRBD1|TRBJ2-7
CASSHLTGGHEQYF
TGTGCCAGCAGCCATCTTACAGGGGGCCACGAGCAGTACTTC
>.|TRBV28|.|TRBJ1-1
CASSLFRLGNTEAFF
TGTGCCAGCAGTTTATTCCGTCTGGGGAACACTGAAGCTTTCTTT
>.|TRBV7-2|.|TRBJ2-7
CASSPRTLKPRNEQYF
TGTGCCAGCAGCCCTAGAACACTCAAGCCTCGGAACGAGCAGTACTTC
>few|TRBV7-7|.|TRBJ2-1
CASSGLGARNEQFF
TGTGCCAGCAGCGGCCTCGGAGCCCGGAATGAGCAGTTCTTC
>few|TRBV12-3/TRBV12-4|.|TRBJ1-1
CASSLRGRAEAFF
TGTGCCAGCAGTTTAAGGGGACGGGCTGAAGCTTTCTTT
>few|TRBV7-2|.|TRBJ2-2
CASLRGTNLAGELFF
TGTGCCAGCCTTAGGGGGACTAATTTGGCCGGGGAGCTGTTTTTT
>.|TRBV12-3/TRBV12-4|TRBD1|TRBJ1-5
CASSGTGANQPQHF
TGTGCCAGCAGCGGGACAGGGGCGAATCAGCCCCAGCATTTT
>.|TRBV3-1|TRBD1|TRBJ1-4
CASSRVRGGGEKLFF
TGTGCCAGCAGCCGCGTCAGGGGGGGCGGTGAAAAACTGTTTTTT
>.|TRBV6-1|.|TRBJ1-1
CASRASSPLEAFF
TGTGCCAGCAGGGCCTCGTCTCCCCTTGAAGCTTTCTTT
>.|TRBV4-2|TRBD1|TRBJ2-1
CASSQGAGGTEQFF
TGTGCCAGCAGCCAGGGGGCAGGGGGCACTGAGCAGTTCTTC
>.|TRBV20-1|.|TRBJ2-3
CSAQPGGVTDTQYF
TGCAGTGCACAACCAGGGGGGGTGACAGATACGCAGTATTTT
>.|TRBV7-9|TRBD2|TRBJ2-1
CASSLVAGAEQFF
TGTGCCAGCAGCTTAGTAGCGGGCGCTGAGCAGTTCTTC
>few|TRBV19|TRBD1|TRBJ1-4
CASSYSYGQAVTPGAELFF
TGTGCCAGTAGTTACTCGTATGGACAGGCAGTAACCCCGGGTGCGGAACTGTTTTTT
>few|TRBV6-5|.|TRBJ2-7
CASREVRGGYEQYF
TGTGCCAGCAGAGAAGTTAGGGGGGGCTACGAGCAGTACTTC
>.|TRBV12-3/TRBV12-4|.|TRBJ2-7
CASSLALAGRQYF
TGTGCCAGCAGTTTGGCCCTAGCTGGAAGGCAGTACTTC
>few|TRBV30|TRBD2|TRBJ2-7
CAWSTSALAVTYEQYF
TGTGCCTGGAGTACGAGTGCACTAGCGGTTACCTACGAGCAGTACTTC
>few|TRBV9|.|TRBJ2-1
CASSVSGFGGSPYNEQFF
TGTGCCAGCAGCGTATCTGGTTTTGGGGGGTCCCCCTACAATGAGCAGTTCTTC
>.|TRBV21-1|.|TRBJ2-5
CASSKVVSQETQYF
TGTGCCAGCAGCAAAGTCGTCAGCCAAGAGACCCAGTACTTC
>few|TRBV20-1|TRBD1|TRBJ1-5
CSARTGERQPQHF
TGCAGTGCCCGGACAGGGGAGCGGCAGCCCCAGCATTTT
>few|TRBV7-9|TRBD2|TRBJ2-5
CASSGTSVFQETQYF
TGTGCCAGCAGCGGGACTAGCGTGTTCCAAGAGACCCAGTACTTC
>few|TRBV24-1|.|TRBJ1-5
CATSDKFSNQPQHF
TGTGCCACCAGTGACAAATTTAGCAATCAGCCCCAGCATTTT
>.|TRBV11-2|TRBD1|TRBJ2-1
CASSWDRGTNEQFF
TGTGCCAGCAGCTGGGACAGGGGGACCAATGAGCAGTTCTTC
>.|TRBV4-1|TRBD1|TRBJ2-6
CASSPSGQGRSGANVLTF
TGCGCCAGCAGCCCCTCCGGACAGGGGCGCTCTGGGGCCAACGTCCTGACTTTC
>.|TRBV12-3/TRBV12-4|TRBD2|TRBJ2-4
CASRAGGGDIQYF
TGTGCCAGCAGAGCGGGCGGGGGGGACATTCAGTACTTC
>.|TRBV7-3|TRBD2|TRBJ2-3
CASSSRILIAGGSTDTQYF
TGTGCCAGCAGCTCGAGGATCCTAATAGCGGGGGGTAGCACAGATACGCAGTATTTT
>.|TRBV7-2|TRBD2|TRBJ2-1
CASSPGLAWEQFF
TGTGCCAGCAGTCCCGGACTAGCTTGGGAGCAGTTCTTC
>few|TRBV5-1|TRBD1|TRBJ2-1
CASSPGDRLPNEQFF
TGCGCCAGCAGCCCTGGGGACAGACTTCCCAATGAGCAGTTCTTC
>few|TRBV18|TRBD1|TRBJ2-1
CASSLQGAPYNEQFF
TGTGCCAGCTCACTACAGGGGGCTCCCTACAATGAGCAGTTCTTC
>few|TRBV24-1|TRBD1|TRBJ2-1
CATSTGGEVYNEQFF
TGTGCCACCAGCACAGGGGGCGAGGTCTACAATGAGCAGTTCTTC
>few|TRBV4-1|.|TRBJ2-5
CASSRQGGSYGETQYF
TGCGCCAGCAGCCGGCAGGGGGGGTCCTATGGGGAGACCCAGTACTTC
>few|TRBV11-2|TRBD2|TRBJ2-1
CASSRRGVDGNEQFF
TGTGCCAGCAGCCGTCGGGGGGTCGACGGAAATGAGCAGTTCTTC
>.|TRBV7-2|.|TRBJ2-7
CASSLVGSGVRVPLLRQYF
TGTGCCAGCAGCTTAGTAGGGTCAGGAGTCCGCGTTCCTCTCCTTAGGCAGTACTTC
>few|TRBV24-1|TRBD2|TRBJ2-1
CATSWERGSNEQFF
TGTGCCACCTCCTGGGAGCGGGGGAGTAATGAGCAGTTCTTC
>few|TRBV6-6|TRBD1|TRBJ2-1
CASLPGQGIDEQFF
TGTGCCAGCCTCCCGGGACAGGGTATCGATGAGCAGTTCTTC